The 26 T cell receptor beta chains in this list originate from one sample, sequenced in a study of blood T cell repertoires in COVID-19. Sequenced by immunoSEQ multiplex PCR; TCRdb stores in-frame clones only, minus some. The table has roughly 150,000 clones, 82% seen once. Sequences were obtained from peripheral blood. The receptors were gathered from a woman aged 80 or over with active or convalescent COVID-19.

The chain combines TRBV28 with TRBJ1-1; D perhaps matches TRBD1 (5 bases). Deletions cut 5 bases from V and 5 bases from J, with 6 bases between. This CDR3 has 11 residues. Germline V gene lookup returns CDR1 MDHEN and CDR2 SYDVKM. CDR3 sequence reads: CASSHRTEAFF. In DNA form, the CDR3 reads TGTGCCAGCAGTCACAGGACTGAAGCTTTCTTT.

The chain recombines TRBV5-1 with TRBJ1-6; 9 nucleotides match TRBD1. CDR3 length: 14 amino acids. Trimming took 0 bases from V and 14 from J; bases not matched to a gene: 6. Germline CDR1 is SGHRS and CDR2 is YFSETQ. The CDR3 loop reads CASSLDGQGSTLHF. As DNA, the CDR3 is TGCGCCAGCAGCTTGGATGGACAGGGGAGTACCCTCCACTTT.

V gene TRBV14 combines with J gene TRBJ2-2, with D uncertain. CDR3 length equals 13 residues. The V end lost 4 bases, the J end lost 5 bases, and 8 bases lay between the germline ends. Germline V lookup: CDR1 SGHDN, CDR2 FVKESK. This chain's CDR3 is CASSPQITGELFF. CDR3 bases: TGTGCCAGCAGCCCACAGATTACCGGGGAGCTGTTTTTT.

This sequence joins TRBV28 and TRBJ1-5, with D tentatively TRBD1 (6 bases). V lost 6 bases, J lost 7 bases, and 13 bases lay in between. CDR1 and CDR2 (germline): MDHEN, SYDVKM. The CDR3 contains 13 residues. The CDR3 DNA is TGTGCCAGCAGACGGGGGGCTAGCCAGCCCCAGCATTTT. This gives the protein CASRRGASQPQHF.

This chain connects TRBV30 to TRBJ1-4; weak D call: TRBD1 (6 bases). The CDR3 contains 17 residues. The V end lost 2 bases, the J end lost 7 bases, and 23 bases lay between the germline ends. Germline V gene data show CDR1 as GTSNPN and CDR2 as SVGIG (reference sequence). CDR3 sequence (DNA): TGTGCCTGGAGTCCTTCAATTTACAGGGATCGTGGTGAAAAACTGTTTTTT. Its translation is CAWSPSIYRDRGEKLFF.

The gene calls are TRBV5-4 and TRBJ2-1; D not certain. The CDR3 runs to 16 residues. Looked up from germline, CDR1 is SGHNT and CDR2 is YYREEE (reference sequence). V lost 1 base and J lost 1, with 12 bases in between. The CDR3 reads CASSLSASRSYNEQFF. CDR3 nucleotide sequence: TGTGCCAGCAGCTTGTCGGCTAGTCGATCCTACAATGAGCAGTTCTTC.

The chain has TRBV14 and TRBJ1-1; tentative D call: TRBD1 (5 bases). This CDR3 is 14 amino acids long. Germline assignment: CDR1 SGHDN and CDR2 FVKESK. Trimming shortened V by 4 bases and J by 0 bases, and 9 bases separated the two germline ends. CDR3 sequence (DNA): TGTGCCAGCAGCCGGTCAGGGATGAACACTGAAGCTTTCTTT. It encodes CASSRSGMNTEAFF.

This chain links TRBV12-3 or TRBV12-4 with TRBJ1-1; D is uncertain. The V end lost 5 bases, the J end lost 5 bases, and 6 bases lay between the germline ends. This CDR3 is built from 11 residues. DNA of the CDR3: TGTGCCAGCAGTCCCCGGACTGAAGCTTTCTTT. Translated, it gives CASSPRTEAFF.

V gene TRBV7-9 combines with J gene TRBJ1-3, with TRBD1 as a possible D gene (6 bases). This CDR3 has 13 amino acids. Germline CDR1 reads SEHNR; CDR2 reads FQNEAQ (reference sequence). Trimming stripped 5 bases from V and 2 bases from J, with 7 bases between. Here the CDR3 DNA reads TGTGCCAGCAGCGAGGGGGCTGGAAACACCATATATTTT. Translated, it gives CASSEGAGNTIYF.

The V call is TRBV6-2 or TRBV6-3, the J call TRBJ2-2; TRBD1 matches 7 bases. The germline V gene has CDR1 MNHEY and CDR2 SVGEGT. The CDR3 is 14 residues long. The J segment lost 3 bases and the V segment lost 5 bases, leaving 3 bases of the junction unmatched. The CDR3 is CASSNDRDTGELFF. The DNA for the CDR3 is TGTGCCAGCAGTAACGACAGGGACACCGGGGAGCTGTTTTTT.

V gene TRBV5-1 combines with J gene TRBJ2-1, with 9 bases aligning to TRBD1. V shed 0 bases and J 11 bases; nucleotides not matched to a gene: 15. CDR1 is SGHRS, CDR2 YFSETQ, per germline. The CDR3 extends over 17 amino acids. The CDR3 here is CASSLGHRDRALDKQFF. In DNA, the CDR3 is TGCGCCAGCAGCTTGGGACACCGGGACAGGGCATTAGATAAGCAGTTCTTC.

The V call is TRBV19, the J call TRBJ2-3, with TRBD1 as a possible D gene (5 bases). Germline values: CDR1 LNHDA, CDR2 SQIVND (reference sequence). Trimming cost V 1 base and J 3 bases, with 14 bases left between them. This CDR3 is 16 amino acids long. In nucleotides, the CDR3 is TGTGCCAGTAGTATAGGTAGCCTCCAGGGAACAGATACGCAGTATTTT. Encoded protein: CASSIGSLQGTDTQYF.

This clone came up once. This rearrangement joins TRBV7-2 to TRBJ2-3; 10 nucleotides line up with TRBD1. Germline loops: CDR1 SGHTA, CDR2 FQGNSA. V was pared by 3 bases and J by 4 bases, with 4 bases of the junction left unmatched. The CDR3 runs to 15 residues. CDR3 nucleotide sequence: TGTGCCAGCAGCTTGACAGGGGGCTACGCAGATACGCAGTATTTT. It specifies CASSLTGGYADTQYF.

This chain connects TRBV9 to TRBJ2-7; TRBD2 aligns across 7 bases. This CDR3 is built from 15 residues. Trimming cost V 0 bases and J 2 bases; bases outside gene matches: 5. The germline V gene encodes CDR1 SGDLS and CDR2 YYNGEE. Here the CDR3 reads CASSVGGRGTYEQYF. CDR3 coding DNA: TGTGCCAGCAGCGTAGGCGGGAGAGGCACCTACGAGCAGTACTTC.

This chain joins TRBV2 and TRBJ1-5, with D unresolved. Trimming shortened V by 3 bases and J by 5 bases, and 11 bases separated the two germline ends. The CDR3 consists of 14 residues. The germline gives CDR1 SNHLY, CDR2 FYNNEI. The CDR3: CASSEARTYQPQHF. Here the CDR3 DNA reads TGTGCCAGCAGTGAGGCCAGGACTTATCAGCCCCAGCATTTT.

The V and J genes are TRBV29-1 and TRBJ2-7; TRBD1 might be the D (6 bases). V gave up 3 bases and J gave up 0 bases, with 12 bases separating them. Per germline, CDR1 SQVTM and CDR2 ANQGSEA. The CDR3 has 14 residues. The CDR3 region has the DNA TGCAGCGTTGAGGGTACAGGGCCCTCCTACGAGCAGTACTTC. It codes for CSVEGTGPSYEQYF.

The gene calls are TRBV19 and TRBJ2-1; TRBD2 agrees at 9 bases. The CDR3 has 14 amino acids. The J segment lost 6 bases and the V segment lost 4 bases, leaving 4 bases of the junction unmatched. Per germline, CDR1 LNHDA and CDR2 SQIVND (reference sequence). In DNA, the CDR3 is TGTGCCAGTAGTACCTCTAGCGGGACCAATGAGCAGTTCTTC. Translating gives CASSTSSGTNEQFF. The variable domain in full, completed from reference TRBV19 and TRBJ2-1, reads DGGITQSPKYLFRKEGQNVTLSCEQNLNHDAMYWYRQDPGQGLRLIYYSQIVNDFQKGDIAEGYSVSREKKESFPLTVTSAQKNPTAFYLCASSTSSGTNEQFFGPGTRLTVL.

The V gene is TRBV6-6, the J gene TRBJ2-2, with D hard to call. CDR3 length: 14 residues. CDR1 is MNHNY, CDR2 SVGAGI, per germline (reference sequence). Trimming removed 10 bases at V and 4 bases at J, with 16 bases between. CDR3 coding DNA: TGTGCCACGCAACTTTTCTCGGGCACCGGGGAGCTGTTTTTT. Translated: CATQLFSGTGELFF.

V and J are TRBV5-1 and TRBJ1-4; perhaps TRBD1 as D (6 bases). V lost 1 base and J lost 6, with 10 bases in between. Germline-derived CDR1 and CDR2 are SGHRS and YFSETQ. The CDR3 spans 14 residues. The CDR3 sequence: CASSLQGGDEKLFF. CDR3 in DNA: TGCGCCAGCAGCTTGCAAGGGGGGGATGAAAAACTGTTTTTT.

This clone appeared a single time. V gene TRBV9 combines with J gene TRBJ2-1, with 8 positions matching TRBD2. Per the germline V gene, CDR1 is SGDLS and CDR2 is YYNGEE. V shed 3 bases, J shed 8 bases, and the junction held 16 bases outside the gene matches. The CDR3 length is 17 residues. The CDR3: CASSALPPGLVFHEQFF. In DNA form, the CDR3 reads TGTGCCAGCAGCGCGCTTCCCCCGGGACTAGTTTTCCATGAGCAGTTCTTC. The variable domain in full, completed from reference TRBV9 and TRBJ2-1, reads DSGVTQTPKHLITATGQRVTLRCSPRSGDLSVYWYQQSLDQGLQFLIQYYNGEERAKGNILERFSAQQFPDLHSELNLSSLELGDSALYFCASSALPPGLVFHEQFFGPGTRLTVL.

J is TRBJ1-5 and V is TRBV28; 9 bases fit TRBD1. The CDR3 loop spans 15 amino acids. The germline CDR1 and CDR2 sequences are MDHEN and SYDVKM. Unmatched junction bases numbered 3, after V lost 4 bases and J lost 2 bases. The CDR3 sequence is CASSWDRAGNQPQHF. In nucleotides, the CDR3 is TGTGCCAGCAGTTGGGACAGGGCGGGCAATCAGCCCCAGCATTTT. Together with reference TRBV28 and TRBJ1-5, the CDR3 gives the full variable domain: DVKVTQSSRYLVKRTGEKVFLECVQDMDHENMFWYRQDPGLGLRLIYFSYDVKMKEKGDIPEGYSVSREKKERFSLILESASTNQTSMYLCASSWDRAGNQPQHFGDGTRLSIL.

This chain uses TRBV11-2 with TRBJ2-1; a possible D gene is TRBD2 (5 bases). The CDR3 runs 15 residues. Germline assignment: CDR1 SGHAT and CDR2 FQNNGV. With 5 bases removed from V and 8 bases from J, the gap between germline ends came to 19 bases. CDR3 region: CASSTRGSLTDEQFF. The CDR3 coding sequence is TGTGCCAGCAGCACTCGAGGGAGTCTGACTGATGAGCAGTTCTTC.

This chain connects TRBV4-1 to TRBJ1-2, with 7 bases fitting TRBD1. Germline V gives CDR1 MGHRA, CDR2 YSYEKL. Losses at the gene ends were 0 bases for V and 14 bases for J; bases not matched to a gene: 6. The CDR3 runs to 12 residues. Here the CDR3 DNA reads TGCGCCAGCAGCCAAGATATACCAGGGGGAACCTTC. Translation gives CASSQDIPGGTF.

The rearrangement links TRBV18 to TRBJ2-1; 12 bases line up with TRBD2. CDR1 KGHSH and CDR2 LQKENI come from the germline V gene. V dropped 5 bases and J dropped 9; count of bases not matched to a gene: 8. CDR3 length equals 15 residues. CDR3 sequence: CASSSLAGGESEQFF. As DNA, the CDR3 is TGTGCCAGCTCATCACTAGCGGGAGGAGAGAGTGAGCAGTTCTTC.

The rearrangement uses TRBV6-5 and TRBJ2-7, with D possibly TRBD1 on 6 matching bases. Germline V lookup: CDR1 MNHEY, CDR2 SVGAGI. With 6 bases removed from V and 1 base from J, the gap between germline ends came to 7 bases. CDR3 size: 12 residues. The CDR3 DNA reads as TGTGCCAGCAGAACAGGGTCCTACGAGCAGTACTTC. Encoded protein: CASRTGSYEQYF.

The genes are TRBV5-1 and TRBJ2-1, with D uncertain. The CDR3 is 11 residues long. Trimming left V 4 bases short and J 4 bases short, with 3 bases between. Germline CDR1 SGHRS, CDR2 YFSETQ. The CDR3 reads CASSVYNEQFF. The CDR3 DNA reads as TGCGCCAGCAGCGTATACAATGAGCAGTTCTTC. The entire variable domain, with the rest obtained from reference TRBV5-1 and TRBJ2-1, is as follows: KAGVTQTPRYLIKTRGQQVTLSCSPISGHRSVSWYQQTPGQGLQFLFEYFSETQRNKGNFPGRFSGRQFSNSRSEMNVSTLELGDSALYLCASSVYNEQFFGPGTRLTVL.